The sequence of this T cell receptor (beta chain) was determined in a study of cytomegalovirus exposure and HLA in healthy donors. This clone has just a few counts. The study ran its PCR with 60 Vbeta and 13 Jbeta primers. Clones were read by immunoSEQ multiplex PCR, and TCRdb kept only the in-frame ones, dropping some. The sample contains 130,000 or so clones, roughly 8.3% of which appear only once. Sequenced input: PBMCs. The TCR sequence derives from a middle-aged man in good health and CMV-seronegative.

CDR3 coding DNA: TGTGCCAGCAGCACCCGGGACATCTACACCGGGGAGCTGTTTTTT. Its protein is CASSTRDIYTGELFF. V usage is TRBV2 and J usage is TRBJ2-2; D is possibly TRBD1 (6 bases). The germline V gene has CDR1 SNHLY and CDR2 FYNNEI. The length of the CDR3 is 15 residues. V lost 6 bases and J 3 bases, leaving 14 bases between the germline ends.